A selection of T cell receptor beta chains follows, all from one sample in a study of PD-L1 blockade in urothelial cancer. Repertoires were generated with immunoSEQ multiplex PCR, while TCRdb's copy carries only in-frame clones and drops some. The sample contains around 70,000 clones, around 83% of which appear only once. The sample in question was PBMCs, obtained around atezolizumab (anti-PD-L1) treatment. These receptors all stem from a woman in her 70s with urothelial cancer. CDR3s include the opening cysteine and the closing phenylalanine or tryptophan. The size entry is marked missing in some rows and otherwise reads once, few, many or a size class.

TRBJ1-2 . 18 TRBV18 CASSRTGTGVVDNYGYTF
TRBJ2-5 . 18 TRBV7-9 CASSLSQLAGVVLETQYF
TRBJ2-7 . 16 TRBV11-2 CASSWDPGANTYEQYF
TRBJ2-7 . 11 TRBV2 CASSEPGSSGF
TRBJ2-7 . 14 TRBV27 CASSNIAGADEQYF
TRBJ2-7 . 13 TRBV11-3 CASSLAGSGEQYF
TRBJ1-1 . 13 TRBV2 CASSVGGPTEAFF
TRBJ2-3 . 16 TRBV5-1 CASSNIAGGPTDTQYF
TRBJ2-6 . 13 TRBV28 CASSRSGANVLTF
TRBJ2-7 once 14 TRBV19 CASSPDRGSYEQYF
TRBJ1-4 . 14 TRBV7-9 CASSPETGNEKLFF
TRBJ2-7 . 14 TRBV7-2 CASSPSSGAYEQYF
TRBJ2-2 . 15 TRBV11-3 CASSLEARGTGELFF
TRBJ2-5 . 15 TRBV19 CASSWAGGNQETQYF
TRBJ2-1 . 15 TRBV2 CASSAWQGINNEQFF
TRBJ2-3 . 15 TRBV27 CASSSQGPLPDTQYF
TRBJ2-1 . 15 TRBV7-9 CASSPGQGGVNEQFF
TRBJ1-1 . 13 TRBV11-3 CASSPDSNTEAFF
TRBJ1-4 . 15 TRBV6-5 CASSYAGRQNEKLFF
TRBJ1-4 once 15 TRBV10-3 CAIRESDRGNEKLFF
TRBJ2-3 . 17 TRBV11-2 CASSDPPEGARGDTQYF
TRBJ1-1 . 15 TRBV5-4 CASSRMGLMNTEAFF
TRBJ2-5 . 19 TRBV5-1 CASSLNTRGWGGPQETQYF
TRBJ2-7 . 14 TRBV28 CASSSSDRFYEQYF
TRBJ2-5 . 18 TRBV4-1 CASSQESFGGEYQETQYF
TRBJ2-1 . 19 TRBV27 CASRREGTSGPSPYNEQFF
TRBJ2-5 . 16 TRBV11-1 CASKLGLAGVGETQYF
TRBJ1-5 . 17 TRBV10-3 CAISEEQGLYSNQPQHF
TRBJ1-1 . 15 TRBV6-1 CASSAGPGRGPEAFF
TRBJ1-2 . 13 TRBV4-3 CASSQTGRGGYTF
TRBJ1-2 . 16 TRBV9 CASSDSRTGNLNGYTF